This T cell receptor beta chain was sequenced during a study of control samples from healthy donors and cancer patients. Sequenced by immunoSEQ multiplex PCR; TCRdb stores in-frame clones only, minus some. The sample includes about 40,000 clones, roughly nine tenths of them seen just once. Notes on this clone: Germline and junction disagree at one end, which may indicate a read error.

Germline values: CDR1 LNHNV, CDR2 YYDKDF (reference sequence). This CDR3 region has 14 residues. The specimen sequenced was blood. J is TRBJ2-7 and V is TRBV15; D is perhaps TRBD2 (5 bases). The sequence was collected from a woman between 45 and 65 years old in good health. This CDR3 is CVTSRSREPYEQYF. The CDR3 DNA sequence: TGTGTCACCAGCAGGTCGAGGGAGCCCTACGAGCAGTACTTC.